Each of the 29 T cell receptor beta chains below was sequenced from the same sample in a study of blood T cell repertoires in COVID-19. The data were produced by immunoSEQ multiplex PCR, yet TCRdb's version contains in-frame clones alone and is incomplete. The sample lists some 200,000 clones, just under 85% occurring once. The specimen was peripheral blood. These receptors were obtained from a woman aged 50 to 65 with active or convalescent COVID-19.

This clone was seen only once. The CDR3 region has the DNA TGTGCCAGCAGTGCGTTTAGCGGAAATGAGCAGTTCTTC. Translated: CASSAFSGNEQFF. The chain links TRBV2 to TRBJ2-1; weak D call: TRBD2 (6 bases). Germline CDR1 SNHLY, CDR2 FYNNEI. This CDR3 spans 13 amino acids. Trimming took off 4 bases at V and 7 bases at J, with 11 bases between the two ends.

The V call is TRBV7-9, the J call TRBJ2-1, with D perhaps TRBD2 (6 bases). Germline V lookup: CDR1 SEHNR, CDR2 FQNEAQ (reference sequence). Trimming left V 5 bases short and J 3 bases short, with 14 bases between. There are 15 residues in the CDR3. CDR3 coding DNA: TGTGCCAGCAGCCCCTGGGGGGAAAACTACAATGAGCAGTTCTTC. It yields the protein CASSPWGENYNEQFF. Together with reference TRBV7-9 and TRBJ2-1, the CDR3 gives the full variable domain: DTGVSQNPRHKITKRGQNVTFRCDPISEHNRLYWYRQTLGQGPEFLTYFQNEAQLEKSRLLSDRFSAERPKGSFSTLEIQRTEQGDSAMYLCASSPWGENYNEQFFGPGTRLTVL.

The chain links TRBV19 to TRBJ2-1, with 8 bases aligning to TRBD2. The CDR3 is 14 amino acids. Trimming at V came to 6 bases and at J to 2 bases, leaving 3 bases not matched to a gene. CDR1 and CDR2 from the germline V gene are LNHDA and SQIVND (reference sequence). In nucleotides, the CDR3 is TGTGCCAGTAGCGGGGGGGCCACCTACAATGAGCAGTTCTTC. This codes for CASSGGATYNEQFF.

The chain employs TRBV20-1 and TRBJ2-5; 8 positions match TRBD2. The J segment lost 2 bases and the V segment lost 3 bases, leaving 8 bases of the junction unmatched. Germline CDR1 is DFQATT and CDR2 is SNEGSKA (reference sequence). This CDR3 comprises 15 residues. The CDR3 DNA sequence: TGCAGTGCTAGTGGGGCCCAGCGGGGGCAAGAGACCCAGTACTTC. It translates to CSASGAQRGQETQYF.

The V and J genes are TRBV6-1 and TRBJ2-1; 8 bases map to TRBD1. Germline CDR1 and CDR2: MNHNS and SASEGT. CDR3 length: 18 residues. The trim removed 4 bases at V and 0 bases at J, leaving 11 bases unmatched. CDR3 protein: CASSVTGAPLGSYNEQFF. The CDR3 bases are TGTGCCAGCAGTGTGACAGGGGCCCCTTTGGGCTCCTACAATGAGCAGTTCTTC.

The J gene is TRBJ2-1, the V gene TRBV21-1; the table's TRBD2 call for D was not verified on the DNA. TRBV21-1 is a documented pseudogene. The CDR3 spans 21 residues. The CDR3 DNA reads TGTGCCAGCAGCAAAGGAAGGTCGGGACTAGCGGGGAATAGCTCCTACAATGAGCAGTTCTTC. Encoded protein: CASSKGRSGLAGNSSYNEQFF.

The genes are TRBV4-2 and TRBJ2-2, with D unresolved. The CDR3 is made up of 14 amino acids. V dropped 1 base and J dropped 7 bases, with 10 bases sitting between them. CDR1 is LGHNA, CDR2 YNFKEQ, per germline. The CDR3 region is CASSQGSDFGELFF. CDR3 DNA: TGTGCCAGCAGCCAAGGGAGTGATTTCGGGGAGCTGTTTTTT.

The V gene is TRBV18, the J gene TRBJ1-1, with 11 nucleotides matching TRBD1. The junction had 11 bases not matched to a gene; V was cut back by 3 bases and J by 5 bases. The CDR3 is 17 amino acids. The germline CDR1 and CDR2 sequences are KGHSH and LQKENI. The CDR3 spells CASSPRTGTGGLTEAFF. The CDR3 nucleotides are TGTGCCAGCTCACCTCGAACCGGGACAGGGGGTCTAACTGAAGCTTTCTTT.

V and J are TRBV12-5 and TRBJ1-2; D call uncertain. V lost 6 bases to trimming and J lost 8 bases, with 13 bases between them. From germline, CDR1 is LGHNT and CDR2 FRNRAP. The CDR3 has 12 amino acids. The CDR3 loop reads CASGLDSVGYTF. Here the CDR3 DNA reads TGTGCTAGTGGCCTGGACTCCGTGGGCTACACCTTC. Using reference TRBV12-5 and TRBJ1-2 for the parts outside the CDR3, the full variable domain is DARVTQTPRHKVTEMGQEVTMRCQPILGHNTVFWYRQTMMQGLELLAYFRNRAPLDDSGMPKDRFSAEMPDATLATLKIQPSEPRDSAVYFCASGLDSVGYTFGSGTRLTVV.

This clone has only a few counts. The rearrangement uses TRBV4-2 and TRBJ1-1; D ambiguous. Germline lookup yields CDR1 LGHNA and CDR2 YNFKEQ. The CDR3 is 15 amino acids. The germline V and J ends were trimmed by 1 base and 12 bases, with 21 bases remaining between them. CDR3 DNA: TGTGCCAGCAGCCAAGTGAAAGAGAGGAATCCCGTGCCTTTCTTT. Its translation: CASSQVKERNPVPFF.

J is TRBJ1-3 and V is TRBV11-2; no firm D call. Per germline, CDR1 SGHAT and CDR2 FQNNGV. CDR3 length: 14 amino acids. V was clipped by 1 base and J by 6 bases, with 10 bases between them. CDR3 nucleotide sequence: TGTGCCAGCAGCTTAGGCGGTCCGGAAAACACCATATATTTT. Amino acids: CASSLGGPENTIYF.

The rearrangement joins TRBV5-1 to TRBJ1-1, with D perhaps TRBD1 (5 bases). Trimming stripped 5 bases from V and 0 bases from J, with 14 bases between. The CDR3 covers 15 residues. Germline values: CDR1 SGHRS, CDR2 YFSETQ. CDR3 DNA: TGCGCCAGCAGTCGGGAGGGGCAAATGAACACTGAAGCTTTCTTT. It specifies CASSREGQMNTEAFF.

The chain carries TRBV19 and TRBJ1-4, with D maybe TRBD1 (6 bases). Trimming removed 8 bases at V and 7 bases at J, with 23 bases between. The CDR3 runs to 16 residues. Per the germline V gene, CDR1 is LNHDA and CDR2 is SQIVND (reference sequence). CDR3 protein: CASDPGHSTLREKLFF. The CDR3 nucleotides are TGTGCCAGTGATCCGGGACATTCGACTCTTCGTGAAAAACTGTTTTTT.

This clone was picked up a small number of times. V usage is TRBV30 and J usage is TRBJ2-3; 7 bases match TRBD2. The ends lost 3 bases at V and 6 bases at J; junction bases unmatched: 6. The CDR3 is 13 residues long. Per the germline V gene, CDR1 is GTSNPN and CDR2 is SVGIG (reference sequence). CDR3 sequence: CAWRRGSFDTQYF. DNA of the CDR3: TGTGCCTGGAGACGCGGGAGTTTTGATACGCAGTATTTT.

This chain joins TRBV4-1 and TRBJ1-5; D may be TRBD1 (6 bases). CDR1 is MGHRA and CDR2 is YSYEKL in the germline V gene. V lost 2 bases, J lost 3 bases, and 8 bases lay in between. The CDR3 length is 14 residues. CDR3 loop: CASSQTGYNQPQHF. The CDR3 DNA follows: TGCGCCAGCAGCCAAACAGGGTACAATCAGCCCCAGCATTTT.

In its sample, this clone was seen a few times. The gene calls are TRBV14 and TRBJ1-3; 9 nucleotides match TRBD1. V shed 4 bases and J 2 bases; nucleotides not matched to a gene: 6. CDR1 is SGHDN, CDR2 FVKESK, per germline. The CDR3 is 16 residues long. The CDR3 is CASSPLGTGTGNTIYF. CDR3 sequence (DNA): TGTGCCAGCAGCCCGCTCGGGACAGGGACTGGAAACACCATATATTTT.

This sequence joins TRBV5-1 and TRBJ2-2; D is possibly TRBD2 (7 bases). The V gene lost 3 bases and the J gene lost 9 bases, with 27 bases spanning the gap. Germline V lookup: CDR1 SGHRS, CDR2 YFSETQ. The length of the CDR3 is 18 residues. CDR3 loop: CASSYTLAGAPLGRELFF. The CDR3 bases are TGCGCCAGCAGCTACACACTGGCGGGGGCCCCTCTGGGCCGGGAGCTGTTTTTT.

The chain couples TRBV6-1 to TRBJ1-2, with 9 bases identical to TRBD1. CDR3 length: 13 residues. The ends lost 5 bases at V and 4 bases at J; junction bases unmatched: 2. Germline-derived CDR1 and CDR2 are MNHNS and SASEGT. The CDR3: CASSKGQGYGYTF. DNA of the CDR3: TGTGCCAGCAGTAAGGGACAGGGCTATGGCTACACCTTC.

This clone was seen once. The rearrangement links TRBV18 to TRBJ1-1; 7 bases align to TRBD1. Germline V gene lookup returns CDR1 KGHSH and CDR2 LQKENI. The trim removed 2 bases at V and 2 bases at J, leaving 5 bases unmatched. This CDR3 region has 15 residues. The CDR3 DNA follows: TGTGCCAGCTCACCAATTCAGGGGGGCAACACTGAAGCTTTCTTT. It specifies CASSPIQGGNTEAFF.

The CDR3 DNA follows: TGTGCCAGCAGCAAAGTGGCAGGGGACACCGGGGAGCTGTTTTTT. Its translation: CASSKVAGDTGELFF. The genes are TRBV21-1 and TRBJ2-2; the table names TRBD1, a call not compared with the DNA. TRBV21-1 is a recognized pseudogene. The CDR3 contains 15 residues.

This clone occurred a few times. This chain joins TRBV29-1 and TRBJ1-4, with 7 nucleotides matching TRBD1. CDR3 size: 14 residues. J gave up 8 bases and V 0 bases, and 6 bases lay outside the gene matches. The germline CDR1 and CDR2 sequences are SQVTM and ANQGSEA. The CDR3 DNA reads TGCAGCGTTGAAGATACAGGGGAAGTAGAAAAACTGTTTTTT. Encoded protein: CSVEDTGEVEKLFF.

This chain uses TRBV5-1 with TRBJ2-7; the D gene is possibly TRBD1 (6 bases). With 4 bases removed from V and 7 bases from J, the gap between germline ends came to 18 bases. Germline V lookup: CDR1 SGHRS, CDR2 YFSETQ. The CDR3 totals 14 residues. The chain's CDR3 is CASSPVGGQREQYF. CDR3 nucleotide sequence: TGCGCCAGCAGCCCGGTTGGGGGCCAAAGGGAGCAGTACTTC.

This clone has a handful of counts. The J gene is TRBJ1-6, the V gene TRBV6-5, with a weak D call TRBD1 (6 bases). The germline CDR1 and CDR2 sequences are MNHEY and SVGAGI. The V gene lost 6 bases and the J gene lost 7 bases, with 10 bases spanning the gap. CDR3 length equals 13 residues. The DNA of the CDR3 is TGTGCCAGCAGCCAGGGGTTAAATTCACCCCTCCACTTT. Its translation is CASSQGLNSPLHF.

This chain uses TRBV18 with TRBJ1-5; D perhaps matches TRBD1 (6 bases). The CDR3 has 15 residues. Looked up from germline, CDR1 is KGHSH and CDR2 is LQKENI. Deletions cut 6 bases from V and 7 bases from J, with 19 bases between. CDR3 amino acids: CASSWSGTPNQPQHF. The CDR3 DNA sequence: TGTGCCAGCTCCTGGTCCGGGACACCCAACCAGCCCCAGCATTTT.

The chain recombines TRBV11-2 with TRBJ1-2; D call uncertain. Germline assignment: CDR1 SGHAT and CDR2 FQNNGV. CDR3 size: 13 residues. The ends were cut back, 2 bases at V and 5 bases at J, with 9 bases in the middle. The CDR3 sequence: CASSLSRPYGYTF. CDR3 bases: TGTGCCAGCAGCTTATCCAGGCCTTATGGCTACACCTTC.

The CDR3 is CASSLGSSRTDTQYF. The CDR3 region has the DNA TGTGCCAGCAGCCTAGGGAGCTCTCGCACAGATACGCAGTATTTT. V usage is TRBV7-3 and J usage is TRBJ2-3; TRBD2 is a possible D gene (5 bases). There are 15 residues in the CDR3. Germline CDR1 and CDR2: SGHTA and FQGTGA. V lost 5 bases and J lost 1, with 13 bases in between.

The V call is TRBV21-1, the J call TRBJ1-1; the DNA was not used to check the table's D call, TRBD1. TRBV21-1 is marked as a pseudogene. The CDR3 length is 13 residues. DNA of the CDR3: TGTGCCAGCAGCGAGGACAGGAACACTGAAGCTTTCTTT. This sequence encodes CASSEDRNTEAFF.

The J gene is TRBJ2-3, the V gene TRBV6-5; 7 bases are shared with TRBD1. Germline trimming cut 6 bases from V and 4 bases from J; bases unmatched to any gene: 10. Germline CDR1 reads MNHEY; CDR2 reads SVGAGI. The CDR3 has 15 amino acids. This CDR3 is CASRLGGLVADTQYF. The DNA of the CDR3 is TGTGCCAGCAGATTAGGGGGCCTAGTCGCAGATACGCAGTATTTT.

The V call is TRBV24-1, the J call TRBJ1-2; D is perhaps TRBD1 (5 bases). The CDR3 consists of 12 residues. From germline, CDR1 is KGHDR and CDR2 SFDVKD. Trimming left V 3 bases short and J 4 bases short, with 5 bases between. The CDR3 loop reads CATSDQGYGYTF. In DNA, the CDR3 is TGTGCCACCAGTGATCAGGGCTATGGCTACACCTTC.